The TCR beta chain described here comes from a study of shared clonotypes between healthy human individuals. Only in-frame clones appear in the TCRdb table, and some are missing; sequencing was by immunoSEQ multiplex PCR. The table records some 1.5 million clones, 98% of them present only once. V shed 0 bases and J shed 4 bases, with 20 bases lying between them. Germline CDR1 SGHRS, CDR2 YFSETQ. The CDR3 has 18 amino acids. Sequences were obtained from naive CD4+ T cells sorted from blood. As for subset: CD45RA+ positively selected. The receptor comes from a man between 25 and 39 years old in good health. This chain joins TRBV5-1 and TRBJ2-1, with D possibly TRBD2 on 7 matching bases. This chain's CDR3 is CASSLAGRGGLSYNEQFF. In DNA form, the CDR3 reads TGCGCCAGCAGCTTGGCGGGCAGGGGAGGGCTATCTTACAATGAGCAGTTCTTC.